One T cell receptor (beta chain) is described in this entry. Its matching antigen is unknown. A second PCR of about 7 to 12 cycles used a sample-barcoded 5' primer and a J-beta primer mix. Tags on each cDNA molecule came from a template-switch adaptor with 12 random nucleotides. Every sample produced at least 3 million CDR3-containing paired-end reads. TCRdb redid the calling of the 5' RACE reads with MiXCR, one entry per CDR3 protein. The sample includes about 1.8 million distinct CDR3 sequences, 49% seen only once; the top ten take over 2%. This specimen comes from a study of blood T cells in healthy people across ages. Study observations and caveats: Per-million-T-cell TCR beta diversity fell roughly linearly with age.

CDR1 and CDR2 (germline): MDHEN, SYDVKM. Between the trimmed V and J ends, which lost 10 bases and 6 bases, there was a span of 16 bases. The CDR3 covers 13 residues. Every donor provided approximately 9.2 milliliters of peripheral blood. The chain couples TRBV28 to TRBJ2-1; no firm D call. The sample comprised blood. The clonotype was recovered from a woman in her forties in good health. The CDR3 sequence is CATDETPRNEQFF. The CDR3 DNA reads TGTGCCACCGATGAGACTCCTCGCAATGAGCAGTTCTTC. The full variable domain, its missing parts supplied by reference TRBV28 and TRBJ2-1, is DVKVTQSSRYLVKRTGEKVFLECVQDMDHENMFWYRQDPGLGLRLIYFSYDVKMKEKGDIPEGYSVSREKKERFSLILESASTNQTSMYLCATDETPRNEQFFGPGTRLTVL.